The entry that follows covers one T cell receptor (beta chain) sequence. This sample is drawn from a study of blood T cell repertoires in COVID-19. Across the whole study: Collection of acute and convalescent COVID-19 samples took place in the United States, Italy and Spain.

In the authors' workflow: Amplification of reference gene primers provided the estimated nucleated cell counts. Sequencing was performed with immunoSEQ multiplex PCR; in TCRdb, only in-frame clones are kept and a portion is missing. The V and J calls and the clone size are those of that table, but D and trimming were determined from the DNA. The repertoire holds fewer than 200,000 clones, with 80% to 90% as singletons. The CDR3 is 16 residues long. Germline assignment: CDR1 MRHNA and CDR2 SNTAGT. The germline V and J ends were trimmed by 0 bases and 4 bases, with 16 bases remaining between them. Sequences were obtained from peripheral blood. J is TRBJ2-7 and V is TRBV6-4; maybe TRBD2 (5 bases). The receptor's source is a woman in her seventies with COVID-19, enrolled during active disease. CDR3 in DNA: TGTGCCAGCAGTGACTCTTGTAGCGACCAGCCTTACGAGCAGTACTTC. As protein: CASSDSCSDQPYEQYF.